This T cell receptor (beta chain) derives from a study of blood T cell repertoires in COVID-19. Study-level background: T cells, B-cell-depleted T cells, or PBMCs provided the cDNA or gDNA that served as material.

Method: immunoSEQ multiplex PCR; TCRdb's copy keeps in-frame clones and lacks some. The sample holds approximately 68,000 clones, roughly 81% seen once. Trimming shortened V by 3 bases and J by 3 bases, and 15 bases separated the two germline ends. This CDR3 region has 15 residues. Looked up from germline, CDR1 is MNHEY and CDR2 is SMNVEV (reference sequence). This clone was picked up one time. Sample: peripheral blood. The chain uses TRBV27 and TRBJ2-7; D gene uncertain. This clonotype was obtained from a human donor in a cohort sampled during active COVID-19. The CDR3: CASSLIGGQDYEQYF. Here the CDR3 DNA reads TGTGCCAGCAGTTTGATCGGCGGCCAAGACTACGAGCAGTACTTC.